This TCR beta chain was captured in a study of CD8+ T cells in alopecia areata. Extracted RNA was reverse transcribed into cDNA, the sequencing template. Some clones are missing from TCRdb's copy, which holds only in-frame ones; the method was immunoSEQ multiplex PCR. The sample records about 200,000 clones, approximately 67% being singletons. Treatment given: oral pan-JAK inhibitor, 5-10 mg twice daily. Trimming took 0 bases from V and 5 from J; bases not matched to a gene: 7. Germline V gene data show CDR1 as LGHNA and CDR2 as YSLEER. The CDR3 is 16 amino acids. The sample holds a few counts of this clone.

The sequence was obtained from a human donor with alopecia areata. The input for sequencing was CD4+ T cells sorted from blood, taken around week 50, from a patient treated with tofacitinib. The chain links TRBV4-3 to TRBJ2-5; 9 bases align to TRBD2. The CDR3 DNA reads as TGCGCCAGCAGCCAAGATCTTCGCGGGGGGGCGGAGACCCAGTACTTC. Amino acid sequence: CASSQDLRGGAETQYF.